These T cell receptor beta chains were read from a single sample in a study of shared clonotypes between healthy human individuals. TCRdb's copy holds only in-frame clones and misses some; the assay was immunoSEQ multiplex PCR. The table lists 2 million or so clones, roughly 96% of them singletons. The sequenced material came from naive CD4+ T cells sorted from blood. These receptors all come from a man aged 18-30 years in good health. The CDR3 runs from the conserved cysteine through the conserved F or W. The D gene is left open where the match is weak.

D,V,CDR3
TRBD1,TRBV7-2,CASSQGGQNSLTLYF
.,TRBV6-5,CATKAGGYTNEKLFF
.,TRBV2,CASSENPGVFKNIQYF
.,TRBV10-3,CAISEEWRTGELFF
.,TRBV18,CASSPSAFTDTQYF
.,TRBV10-3,CAIRRQAVPDTQYF
.,TRBV7-4,CASSKGLDLAKNIQYF
.,TRBV4-1,CASSQDRTVFF
TRBD1,TRBV27,CASSLDREAFF
TRBD1,TRBV15,CATSRDHGTAIPMETQYF
.,TRBV6-5,CASSRAPGGSPLHF
TRBD2,TRBV7-9,CASSLGTSGGRTGELFF
.,TRBV10-1,CASSESVKNIQYF
TRBD1,TRBV4-3,CASSQRYAGTGINEQYF
.,TRBV19,CASHLSQVANEQFF
.,TRBV10-3,CAISPMADYGYTF
TRBD2,TRBV10-1,CASSEPGLDRRVVNTDTQYF
.,TRBV5-6,CASSLIGPYEQYF
.,TRBV28,CASSLWSFQGELFF
TRBD2,TRBV18,CASSPGRATYEQYF
.,TRBV9,CASSVGVTDTQYF
TRBD1,TRBV27,CASTPPISGGADIQYF